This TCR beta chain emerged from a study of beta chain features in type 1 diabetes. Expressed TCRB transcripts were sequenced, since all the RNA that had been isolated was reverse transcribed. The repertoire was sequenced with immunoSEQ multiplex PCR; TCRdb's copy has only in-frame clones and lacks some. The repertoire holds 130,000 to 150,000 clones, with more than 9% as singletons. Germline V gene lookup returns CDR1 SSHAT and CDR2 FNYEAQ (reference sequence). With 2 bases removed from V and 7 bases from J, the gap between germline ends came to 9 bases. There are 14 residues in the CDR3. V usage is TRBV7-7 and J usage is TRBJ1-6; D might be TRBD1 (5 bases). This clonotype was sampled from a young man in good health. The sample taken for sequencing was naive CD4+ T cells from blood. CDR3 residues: CASSLRGKNSPLHF. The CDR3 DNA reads TGTGCCAGCAGCTTACGGGGGAAGAATTCACCCCTCCACTTT.